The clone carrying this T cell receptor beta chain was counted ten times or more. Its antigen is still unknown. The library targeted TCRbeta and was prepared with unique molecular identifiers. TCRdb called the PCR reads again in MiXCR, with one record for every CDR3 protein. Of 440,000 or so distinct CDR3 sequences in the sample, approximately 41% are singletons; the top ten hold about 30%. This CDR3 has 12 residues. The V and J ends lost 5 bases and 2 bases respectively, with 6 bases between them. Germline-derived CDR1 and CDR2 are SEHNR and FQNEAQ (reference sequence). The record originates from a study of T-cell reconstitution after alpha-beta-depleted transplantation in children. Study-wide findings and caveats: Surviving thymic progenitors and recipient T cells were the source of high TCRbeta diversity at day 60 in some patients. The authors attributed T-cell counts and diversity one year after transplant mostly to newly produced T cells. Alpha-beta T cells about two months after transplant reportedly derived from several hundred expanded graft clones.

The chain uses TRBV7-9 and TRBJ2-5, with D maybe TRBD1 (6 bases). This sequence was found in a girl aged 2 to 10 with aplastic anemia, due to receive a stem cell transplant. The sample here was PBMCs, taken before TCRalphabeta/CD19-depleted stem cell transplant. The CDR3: CASSRGQETQYF. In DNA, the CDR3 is TGTGCCAGCAGCAGGGGGCAAGAGACCCAGTACTTC.